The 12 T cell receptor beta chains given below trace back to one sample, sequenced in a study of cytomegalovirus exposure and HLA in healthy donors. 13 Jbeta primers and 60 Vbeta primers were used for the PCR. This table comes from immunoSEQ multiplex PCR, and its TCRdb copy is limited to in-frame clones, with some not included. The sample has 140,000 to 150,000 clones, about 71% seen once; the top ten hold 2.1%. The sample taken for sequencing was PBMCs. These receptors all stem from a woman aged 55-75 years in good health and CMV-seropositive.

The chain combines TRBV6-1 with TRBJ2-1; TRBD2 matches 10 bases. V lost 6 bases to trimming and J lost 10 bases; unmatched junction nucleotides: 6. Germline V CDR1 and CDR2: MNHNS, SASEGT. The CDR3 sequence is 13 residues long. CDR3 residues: CASSQREGREQFF. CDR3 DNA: TGTGCCAGCAGCCAGCGGGAGGGCCGGGAGCAGTTCTTC.

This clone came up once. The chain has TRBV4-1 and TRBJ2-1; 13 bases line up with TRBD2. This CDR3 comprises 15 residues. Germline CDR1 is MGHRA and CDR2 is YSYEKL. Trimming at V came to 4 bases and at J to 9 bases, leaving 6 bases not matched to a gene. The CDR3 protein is CASSRGLAGIGEQFF. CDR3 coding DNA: TGCGCCAGCAGCCGGGGACTAGCGGGGATCGGTGAGCAGTTCTTC.

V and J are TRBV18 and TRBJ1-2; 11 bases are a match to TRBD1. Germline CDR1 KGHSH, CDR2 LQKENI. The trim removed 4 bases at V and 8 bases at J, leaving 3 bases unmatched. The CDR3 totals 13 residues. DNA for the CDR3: TGTGCCAGCTCACTGGACAGGGGGCGAGGCTACACCTTC. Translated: CASSLDRGRGYTF.

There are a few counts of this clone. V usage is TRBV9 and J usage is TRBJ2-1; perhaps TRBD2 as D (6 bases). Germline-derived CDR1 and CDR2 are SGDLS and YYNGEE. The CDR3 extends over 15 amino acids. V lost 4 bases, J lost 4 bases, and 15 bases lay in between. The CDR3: CASSQRASEYNEQFF. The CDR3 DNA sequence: TGTGCCAGCAGCCAGAGGGCTAGCGAGTACAATGAGCAGTTCTTC.

Written as DNA, the CDR3 is TGTGCCAGCAGTTACCGCGCGGCGGGAGGGGGCGAGCAGTACTTC. Protein product: CASSYRAAGGGEQYF. This rearrangement joins TRBV6-5 to TRBJ2-5; 9 bases line up with TRBD2. With the DNA end fitting TRBJ2-7 better, the J assignment may be wrong. The CDR3 loop spans 15 amino acids. Looked up from germline, CDR1 is MNHEY and CDR2 is SVGAGI.

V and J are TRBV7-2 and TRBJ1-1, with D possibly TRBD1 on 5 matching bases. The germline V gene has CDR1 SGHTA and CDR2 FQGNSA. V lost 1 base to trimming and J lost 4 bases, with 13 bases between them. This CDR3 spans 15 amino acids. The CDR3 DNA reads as TGTGCCAGCAGCTTAGGAACAGGCCATTCCACTGAAGCTTTCTTT. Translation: CASSLGTGHSTEAFF.

The chain's CDR3 is CASSGGGTNNEQFF. The CDR3 nucleotides read TGCGCCAGCAGCGGGGGGGGGACGAACAATGAGCAGTTCTTC. The J gene is TRBJ2-1, the V gene TRBV5-1; 7 bases align to TRBD2. Germline V gene sequence: CDR1 SGHRS, CDR2 YFSETQ. The CDR3 has 14 amino acids. V dropped 4 bases and J dropped 5; count of bases not matched to a gene: 6.

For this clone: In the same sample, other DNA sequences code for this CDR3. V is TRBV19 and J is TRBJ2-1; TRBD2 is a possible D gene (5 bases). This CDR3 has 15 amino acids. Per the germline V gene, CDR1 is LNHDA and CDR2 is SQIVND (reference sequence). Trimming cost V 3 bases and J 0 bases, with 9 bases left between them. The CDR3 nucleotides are TGTGCCAGTAGTATTGAAGGGAGCTCCTACAATGAGCAGTTCTTC. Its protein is CASSIEGSSYNEQFF. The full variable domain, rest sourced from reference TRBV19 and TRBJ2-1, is DGGITQSPKYLFRKEGQNVTLSCEQNLNHDAMYWYRQDPGQGLRLIYYSQIVNDFQKGDIAEGYSVSREKKESFPLTVTSAQKNPTAFYLCASSIEGSSYNEQFFGPGTRLTVL.

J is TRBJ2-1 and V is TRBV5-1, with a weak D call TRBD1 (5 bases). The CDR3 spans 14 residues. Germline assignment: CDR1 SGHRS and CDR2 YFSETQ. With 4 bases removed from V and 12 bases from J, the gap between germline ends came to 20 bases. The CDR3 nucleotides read TGCGCCAGCAGCAGGGAATCGACAGTCCGGGTGCAGTTCTTC. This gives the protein CASSRESTVRVQFF.

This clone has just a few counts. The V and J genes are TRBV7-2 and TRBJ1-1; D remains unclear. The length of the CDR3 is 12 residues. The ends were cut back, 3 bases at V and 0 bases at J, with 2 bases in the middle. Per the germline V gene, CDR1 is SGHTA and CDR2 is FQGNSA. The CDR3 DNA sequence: TGTGCCAGCAGCTTTATGAACACTGAAGCTTTCTTT. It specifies CASSFMNTEAFF.

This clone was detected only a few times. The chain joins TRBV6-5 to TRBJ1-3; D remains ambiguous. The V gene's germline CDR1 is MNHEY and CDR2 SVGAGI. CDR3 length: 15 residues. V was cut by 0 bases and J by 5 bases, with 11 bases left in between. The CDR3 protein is CASSYSDPGRNTIYF. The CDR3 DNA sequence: TGTGCCAGCAGTTACTCGGACCCCGGGAGAAACACCATATATTTT.

In nucleotides, the CDR3 is TGTGCCAGCAGCTCCGGTCACAGGGGACAAGAGACCCAGTACTTC. Residues: CASSSGHRGQETQYF. This sequence joins TRBV5-5 and TRBJ2-5; 7 bases are a match to TRBD1. This CDR3 is 15 amino acids long. Germline CDR1 reads SGHKS; CDR2 reads YYEKEE (reference sequence). Trimming took 3 bases from V and 2 from J; bases not matched to a gene: 7.